The T cell receptor (beta chain) under discussion was sequenced for a study of T cells in Graves' hyperthyroidism and ophthalmopathy. CDR1 and CDR2 (germline): SNHLY, FYNNEI. Trimming pared 6 bases from V and 0 bases from J, leaving 14 bases between. This CDR3 is built from 15 residues. A word on this clonotype: Its specificity is unknown.

Notes on the study in general: A median about 6.5 months before onset, the model predicted ophthalmopathy. Most clonotypes expanded in thyroid above 0.001 were likewise present in blood.

TCR beta CDR3 regions were amplified from RNA transcripts. Primed by the HTBI set, a first-round RT-PCR was run on the TCR CDR3. Each CDR3 protein is one row after TCRdb ran MiXCR on the multiplex PCR reads. The top ten clones hold more than 7% of a sample with 660,000 or so distinct CDR3 sequences, about 45% of them seen once. The sequence was collected from an adult man with Graves' disease, either hyperthyroidism or ophthalmopathy (not recorded which). The genes are TRBV2 and TRBJ1-1; possible D gene TRBD1, 5 bases. The material sequenced was peripheral blood or thyroid tissue (not recorded which). The CDR3 reads CASRAGGPLNTEAFF. For the CDR3, the DNA is TGTGCCAGCAGAGCCGGGGGACCGCTGAACACTGAAGCTTTCTTT.